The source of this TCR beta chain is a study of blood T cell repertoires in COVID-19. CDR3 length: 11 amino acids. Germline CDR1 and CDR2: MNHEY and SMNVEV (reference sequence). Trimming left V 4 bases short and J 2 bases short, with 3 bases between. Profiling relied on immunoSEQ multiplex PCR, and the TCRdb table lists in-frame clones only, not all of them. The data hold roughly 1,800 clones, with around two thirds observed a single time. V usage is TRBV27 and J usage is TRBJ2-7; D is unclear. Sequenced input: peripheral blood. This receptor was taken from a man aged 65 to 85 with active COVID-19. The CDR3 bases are TGTGCCAGCAGTTCGGCCTACGAGCAGTACTTC. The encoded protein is CASSSAYEQYF.